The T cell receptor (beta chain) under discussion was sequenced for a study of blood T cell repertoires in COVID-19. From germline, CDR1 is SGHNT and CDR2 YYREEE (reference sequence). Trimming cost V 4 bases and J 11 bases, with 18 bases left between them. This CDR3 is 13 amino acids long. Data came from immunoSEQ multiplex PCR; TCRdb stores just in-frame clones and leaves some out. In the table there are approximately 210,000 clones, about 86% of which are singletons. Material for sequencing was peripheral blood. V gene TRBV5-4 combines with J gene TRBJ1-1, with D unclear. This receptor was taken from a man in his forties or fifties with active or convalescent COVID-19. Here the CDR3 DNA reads TGTGCCAGCAGCATCGTGCGGGAGGCTGGTGCTTTCTTT. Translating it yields CASSIVREAGAFF.